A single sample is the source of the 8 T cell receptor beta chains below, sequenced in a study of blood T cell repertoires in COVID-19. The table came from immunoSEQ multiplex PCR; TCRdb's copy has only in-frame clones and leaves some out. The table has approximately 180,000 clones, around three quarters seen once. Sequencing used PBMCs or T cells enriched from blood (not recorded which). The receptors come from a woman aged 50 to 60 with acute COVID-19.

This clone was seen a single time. CDR3 nucleotides: TGTGCCAGCAGCTTAGGACCGAGCTCCTACGAGCAGTACGTC. Encoded protein: CASSLGPSSYEQYV. V gene TRBV13 combines with J gene TRBJ2-7; no firm D call. Germline V gives CDR1 PRHDT, CDR2 FYEKMQ (reference sequence). The CDR3 is made up of 14 amino acids. V was pared by 0 bases and J by 0 bases, with 6 bases between.

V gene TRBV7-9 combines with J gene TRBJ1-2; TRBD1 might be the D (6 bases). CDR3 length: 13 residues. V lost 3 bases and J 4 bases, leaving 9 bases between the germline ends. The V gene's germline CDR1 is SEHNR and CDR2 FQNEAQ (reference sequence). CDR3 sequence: CASSFRDTYGYTF. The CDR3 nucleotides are TGTGCCAGCAGCTTTCGGGACACCTATGGCTACACCTTC.

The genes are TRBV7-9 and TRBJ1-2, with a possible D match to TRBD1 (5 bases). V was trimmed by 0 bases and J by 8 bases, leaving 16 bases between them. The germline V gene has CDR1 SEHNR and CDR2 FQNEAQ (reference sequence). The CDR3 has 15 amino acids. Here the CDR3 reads CASSLADARGGGYTF. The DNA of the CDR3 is TGTGCCAGCAGCTTAGCGGATGCAAGGGGAGGAGGCTACACCTTC.

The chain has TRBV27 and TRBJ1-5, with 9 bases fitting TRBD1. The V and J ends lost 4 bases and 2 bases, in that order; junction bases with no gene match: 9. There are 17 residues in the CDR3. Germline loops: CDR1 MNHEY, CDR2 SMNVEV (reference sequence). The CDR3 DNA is TGTGCCAGCAGTTCGGGACAGGGCCGTCTTGGCAATCAGCCCCAGCATTTT. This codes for CASSSGQGRLGNQPQHF.

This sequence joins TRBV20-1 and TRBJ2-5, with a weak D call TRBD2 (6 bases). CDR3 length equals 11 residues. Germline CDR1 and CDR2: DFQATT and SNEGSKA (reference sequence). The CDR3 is CSGLPQETQYF. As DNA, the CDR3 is TGCAGCGGACTACCTCAAGAGACCCAGTACTTC.

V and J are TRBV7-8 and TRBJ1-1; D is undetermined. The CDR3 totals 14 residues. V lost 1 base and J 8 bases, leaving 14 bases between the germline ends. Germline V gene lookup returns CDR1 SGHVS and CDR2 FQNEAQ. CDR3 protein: CASSLGSQRLEAFF. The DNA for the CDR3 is TGTGCCAGCAGCTTAGGCAGTCAGCGCCTCGAAGCTTTCTTT.

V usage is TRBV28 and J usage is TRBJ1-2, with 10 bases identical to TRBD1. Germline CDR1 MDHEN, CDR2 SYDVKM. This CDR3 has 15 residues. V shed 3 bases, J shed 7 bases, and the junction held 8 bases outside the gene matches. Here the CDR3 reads CASSFRRTGGSGYTF. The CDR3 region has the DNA TGTGCCAGCAGTTTCCGCCGGACAGGGGGATCTGGCTACACCTTC.

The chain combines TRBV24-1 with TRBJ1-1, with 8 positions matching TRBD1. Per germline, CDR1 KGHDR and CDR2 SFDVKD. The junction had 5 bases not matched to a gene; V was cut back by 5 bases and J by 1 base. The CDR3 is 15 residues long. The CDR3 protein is CATSASDRENTEAFF. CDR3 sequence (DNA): TGTGCCACCAGTGCCTCGGACAGGGAGAACACTGAAGCTTTCTTT.